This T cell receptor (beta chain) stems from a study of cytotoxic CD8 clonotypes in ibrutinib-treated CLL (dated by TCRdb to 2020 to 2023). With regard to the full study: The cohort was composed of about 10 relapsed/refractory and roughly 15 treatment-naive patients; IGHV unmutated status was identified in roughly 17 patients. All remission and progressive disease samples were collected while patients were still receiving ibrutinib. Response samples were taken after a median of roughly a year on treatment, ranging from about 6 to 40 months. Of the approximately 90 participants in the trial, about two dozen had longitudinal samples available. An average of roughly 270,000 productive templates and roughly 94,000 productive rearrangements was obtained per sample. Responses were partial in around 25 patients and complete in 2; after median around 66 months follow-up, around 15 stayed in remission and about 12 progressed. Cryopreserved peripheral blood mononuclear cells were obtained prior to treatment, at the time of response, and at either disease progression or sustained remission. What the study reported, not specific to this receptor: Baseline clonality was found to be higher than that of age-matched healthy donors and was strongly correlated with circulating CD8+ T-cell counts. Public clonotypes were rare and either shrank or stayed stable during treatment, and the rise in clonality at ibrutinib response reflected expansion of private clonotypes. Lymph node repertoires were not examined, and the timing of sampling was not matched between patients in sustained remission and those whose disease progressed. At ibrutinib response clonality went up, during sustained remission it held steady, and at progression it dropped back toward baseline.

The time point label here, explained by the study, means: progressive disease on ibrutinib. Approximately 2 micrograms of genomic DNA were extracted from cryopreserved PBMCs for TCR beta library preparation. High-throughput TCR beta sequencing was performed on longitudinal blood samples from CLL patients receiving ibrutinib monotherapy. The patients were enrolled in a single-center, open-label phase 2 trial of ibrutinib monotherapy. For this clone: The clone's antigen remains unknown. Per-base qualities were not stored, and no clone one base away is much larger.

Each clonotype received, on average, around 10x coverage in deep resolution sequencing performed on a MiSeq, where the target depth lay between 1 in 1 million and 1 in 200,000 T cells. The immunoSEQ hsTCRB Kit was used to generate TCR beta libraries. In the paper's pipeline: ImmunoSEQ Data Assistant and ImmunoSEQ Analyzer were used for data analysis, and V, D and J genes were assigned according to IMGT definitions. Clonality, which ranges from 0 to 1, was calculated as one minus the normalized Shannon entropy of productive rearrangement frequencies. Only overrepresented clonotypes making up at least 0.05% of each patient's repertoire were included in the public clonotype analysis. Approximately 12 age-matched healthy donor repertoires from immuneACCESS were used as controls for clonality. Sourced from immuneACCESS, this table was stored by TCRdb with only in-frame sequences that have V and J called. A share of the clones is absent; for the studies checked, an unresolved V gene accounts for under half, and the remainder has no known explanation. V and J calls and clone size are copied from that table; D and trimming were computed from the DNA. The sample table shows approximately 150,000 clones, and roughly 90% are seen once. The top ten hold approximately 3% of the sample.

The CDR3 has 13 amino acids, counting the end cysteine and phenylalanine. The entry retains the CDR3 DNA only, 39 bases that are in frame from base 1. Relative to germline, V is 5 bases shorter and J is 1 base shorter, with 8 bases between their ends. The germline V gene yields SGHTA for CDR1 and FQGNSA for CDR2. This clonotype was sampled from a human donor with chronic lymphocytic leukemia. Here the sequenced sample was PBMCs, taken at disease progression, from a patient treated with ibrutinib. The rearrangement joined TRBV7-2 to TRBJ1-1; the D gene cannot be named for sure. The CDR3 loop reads CASSAGRNTEAFF. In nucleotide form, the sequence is TGTGCCAGCAGCGCTGGGCGGAACACTGAAGCTTTCTTT.